These 15 T cell receptor beta chains originate from one sample sequenced in a study of CXCR3-negative and CXCR3-positive naive CD8 T cells. The libraries of TRB cDNA were constructed through 5' RACE using UMI labels. Following a re-call of the 5' RACE reads, TCRdb has one entry per CDR3 protein and lacks DNA. The sample has around 96,000 distinct CDR3 sequences. What was sequenced was naive CXCR3- CD8+ T cells from blood. Documented subset: CD45RO-CCR7+CD27+CD95- naive CD8+ T cells lacking CXCR3 (TNR3-). The receptors originated from a human donor in good health. Some clones in this sample may be carry-over from other donors' samples.

The rearrangement joins TRBV28 to TRBJ2-6; no DNA is available, so the TRBD1 call from TCRdb remains unchecked. CDR1 and CDR2 (germline): MDHEN, SYDVKM. CDR3 length: 16 residues. The CDR3 protein is CASREGLGGGANVLTF.

The chain recombines TRBV27 with TRBJ2-3; TCRdb gives TRBD1 as the D gene, but with no DNA this cannot be confirmed. The germline CDR1 and CDR2 sequences are MNHEY and SMNVEV (reference sequence). This CDR3 has 14 residues. The CDR3 here is CASSLLDRAFEKYF.

The V gene is TRBV9, the J gene TRBJ1-6. Germline assignment: CDR1 SGDLS and CDR2 YYNGEE. The CDR3 extends over 14 amino acids. CDR3 in amino acids: CASSVSGSNSPLHF.

The chain employs TRBV5-6 and TRBJ1-2; TCRdb indicates TRBD1, and absent DNA this call remains unverified. The CDR3 totals 14 residues. Germline CDR1 and CDR2: SGHDT and YYEEEE. The CDR3 reads CASSLGRVNYGYTF.

V gene TRBV6-6 combines with J gene TRBJ2-5; without DNA, the TCRdb call of TRBD1 cannot be checked. CDR3 length: 16 amino acids. CDR1 and CDR2 from the germline V gene are MNHNY and SVGAGI (reference sequence). CDR3 sequence reads: CASSLGAITGMETQYF.

The rearrangement links TRBV29-1 to TRBJ2-7. Germline V gives CDR1 SQVTM, CDR2 ANQGSEA. The CDR3 runs to 14 residues. This CDR3 is CSVEGGGSVYEQYF.

The gene calls are TRBV12-3 or TRBV12-4 and TRBJ2-1. There are 14 residues in the CDR3. CDR3 sequence: CASSPEYSYNEQFF.

This chain's CDR3 is CASSTSEGAQNIQYF. The V and J genes are TRBV6-4 and TRBJ2-4; the D call of TRBD2 rests on TCRdb alone, since no DNA is present to check it. The germline V gene encodes CDR1 MRHNA and CDR2 SNTAGT. The length of the CDR3 is 15 residues.

The CDR3 region is CASSELAGVHEQFF. J is TRBJ2-1 and V is TRBV2; the TCRdb call, TRBD2, lacks DNA for checking. Germline assignment: CDR1 SNHLY and CDR2 FYNNEI. The CDR3 contains 14 residues.

This rearrangement joins TRBV21-1 to TRBJ2-7; TCRdb's D call, TRBD1, is unchecked because there is no DNA. TRBV21-1 is classified as a pseudogene. The CDR3 is made up of 16 amino acids. The CDR3 region is CASSTPRETNSYEQYF.

This chain links TRBV13 with TRBJ1-1; TCRdb designates TRBD1, a call that cannot be tested without DNA. There are 15 residues in the CDR3. CDR1 is PRHDT and CDR2 is FYEKMQ in the germline V gene (reference sequence). This CDR3 reads CASSLALGGSAEAFF.

The V gene is TRBV12-3 or TRBV12-4, the J gene TRBJ1-5; no DNA is available, so the TRBD1 call from TCRdb remains unchecked. The CDR3 consists of 14 residues. The CDR3 sequence is CASSFGQINQPQHF.

The rearrangement links TRBV6-5 to TRBJ2-7; TCRdb reports TRBD2, a call that lacks DNA to check it against. The V gene's germline CDR1 is MNHEY and CDR2 SVGAGI. The CDR3 runs 16 residues. The CDR3 loop reads CASSYSGGSRLSEQYF.

This chain connects TRBV20-1 to TRBJ1-5; TCRdb calls TRBD1, which cannot be checked without DNA. The CDR3 is 15 residues long. Germline V gene sequence: CDR1 DFQATT, CDR2 SNEGSKA (reference sequence). The CDR3: CSAFTTGTSNQPQHF.

J is TRBJ2-3 and V is TRBV12-3 or TRBV12-4; absent DNA, TCRdb's TRBD2 call cannot be checked. This CDR3 region has 14 residues. The CDR3 spells CASSSGLRADTQYF.